The TCR beta chain under discussion was sequenced for a study of blood T cell repertoires in COVID-19. Study summary: Material from acute and convalescent COVID-19 was sourced from the United States, Italy and Spain.

Methods used by the authors: Reference gene primer amplification gave nucleated cell count estimates. Assay: immunoSEQ multiplex PCR; the TCRdb copy retains only in-frame clones and omits some. D and trimming were read from the DNA, whereas the V and J calls and clone size are those reported in that table. Altogether about 99,000 clones are present, about 86% being singletons, with the ten largest covering 10% to 15%. Germline loops: CDR1 LGHDT, CDR2 YNNKEL (reference sequence). V lost 4 bases and J lost 8, with 14 bases in between. The CDR3 is 13 amino acids. The sequencing input was peripheral blood. The receptor's source is a woman aged 60 to 75 in a cohort sampled during active or convalescent COVID-19. V gene TRBV3-1 (or the pseudogene TRBV3-2) combines with J gene TRBJ1-2; tentative D call: TRBD1 (5 bases). CDR3 loop: CASSPRGTRGYTF. The CDR3 DNA follows: TGTGCCAGCAGCCCACGAGGGACTCGCGGCTACACCTTC.